This is a list of T cell receptor beta chains from one sample in a study of shared clonotypes between healthy human individuals. Clones were sequenced by immunoSEQ multiplex PCR, and TCRdb holds only the in-frame ones, with some missing. Of some 700,000 clones in the sample, about nine tenths are singletons; the top ten hold 34%. Sequenced sample: memory CD8+ T cells from PBMCs. These receptors were taken from a man between 18 and 35 years old in good health. Some clones in this sample may be carry-over from other donors' samples. Each CDR3 is given with its conserved first and last residue. D genes are given only for firm matches. Clone sizes are given selectively: once, few, many, or a class where the clone is expanded.

clone_size,d_call,v_call,j_call,cdr3_aa,cdr3_nt
NA,NA,TRBV6-5,TRBJ1-5,CASSYFMGSNQPQHF,TGTGCCAGCAGTTACTTCATGGGGAGCAATCAGCCCCAGCATTTT
NA,NA,TRBV6-1,TRBJ1-1,CATRRENMGTEAFF,TGTGCCACGAGGAGGGAGAACATGGGGACTGAAGCTTTCTTT
NA,NA,TRBV7-9,TRBJ2-5,CASSLEAGPIQETQYF,TGTGCCAGCAGCTTAGAGGCGGGACCGATTCAAGAGACCCAGTACTTC
NA,NA,TRBV4-2,TRBJ2-7,CASSQLGGAYEQYF,TGTGCCAGCAGCCAACTTGGAGGAGCCTACGAGCAGTACTTC
NA,NA,TRBV5-4,TRBJ1-1,CASSLGANLNTEAFF,TGTGCCAGCAGCTTGGGAGCGAACCTAAACACTGAAGCTTTCTTT
NA,NA,TRBV6-5,TRBJ2-2,CASTETGELFF,TGTGCCAGCACGGAGACAGGGGAGCTGTTTTTT
NA,NA,TRBV4-1,TRBJ2-3,CASSQVGQSTQYF,TGCGCCAGCAGCCAAGTTGGGCAGAGTACGCAGTATTTT
NA,NA,TRBV2,TRBJ1-1,CASNSLGQRNTEAFF,TGTGCCAGCAACTCCTTAGGACAGCGGAACACTGAAGCTTTCTTT
once,TRBD2,TRBV9,TRBJ2-5,CASSVGGRAGGQETQYF,TGTGCCAGCAGCGTAGGCGGGAGAGCGGGAGGCCAAGAGACCCAGTACTTC
NA,TRBD1,TRBV7-6,TRBJ1-5,CASSPSTGFHQPQHF,TGTGCCAGCAGCCCCTCGACAGGGTTTCATCAGCCCCAGCATTTT
NA,NA,TRBV14,TRBJ1-1,CASSQVTGLEAFF,TGTGCCAGCAGCCAAGTGACAGGCCTTGAGGCTTTCTTT
NA,TRBD1,TRBV7-2,TRBJ2-7,CASSSRTGVAYEQYF,TGTGCCAGCAGCTCCCGGACAGGGGTAGCCTACGAGCAGTACTTC
NA,TRBD1,TRBV5-1,TRBJ2-1,CASSLVGQQNEQFF,TGCGCCAGCAGCTTGGTGGGACAGCAAAATGAGCAGTTCTTC
NA,NA,TRBV7-8,TRBJ2-7,CASSSWIYEQYF,TGTGCCAGCAGCTCCTGGATCTACGAGCAGTACTTC
NA,NA,TRBV29-1,TRBJ2-3,CSATLRATQYF,TGCAGCGCGACTCTGAGGGCGACGCAGTATTTT
NA,NA,TRBV11-2,TRBJ2-7,CASSYGGASYEQYF,TGTGCCAGCAGCTACGGAGGTGCCTCCTACGAGCAGTACTTC
NA,NA,TRBV30,TRBJ1-2,CAWSSRDFGYTF,TGTGCCTGGAGTTCCAGGGATTTTGGCTACACCTTC
NA,TRBD1,TRBV6-6,TRBJ2-3,CASSLDRAADTQYF,TGTGCCAGCAGTTTAGACAGGGCGGCGGATACGCAGTATTTT
NA,NA,TRBV4-2,TRBJ2-3,CASSQEPLPEEGPTDTQYF,TGTGCCAGCAGCCAAGAACCACTACCGGAGGAGGGCCCCACAGATACGCAGTATTTT
NA,NA,TRBV9,TRBJ2-1,CASSPPGPVGNNEQFF,TGTGCCAGCAGCCCCCCGGGCCCCGTCGGAAACAATGAGCAGTTCTTC
NA,TRBD1,TRBV25-1,TRBJ2-1,CASSDRGRSPEQFF,TGTGCCAGCAGTGACAGGGGGCGTTCACCTGAGCAGTTCTTC
NA,NA,TRBV6-5,TRBJ2-1,CASSYGSHNEQFF,TGTGCCAGCAGTTACGGATCCCACAATGAGCAGTTCTTC
NA,NA,TRBV28,TRBJ2-7,CASSPGREAYEQYF,TGTGCCAGCAGCCCAGGACGGGAAGCCTACGAGCAGTACTTC
NA,NA,TRBV25-1,TRBJ1-1,CASSEGWGLGAFF,TGTGCCAGCAGTGAAGGGTGGGGGCTTGGAGCTTTCTTT
few,NA,TRBV2,TRBJ1-1,CASSEVGGSIQAFF,TGTGCCAGCAGTGAAGTTGGGGGCTCGATTCAAGCTTTCTTT
NA,NA,TRBV7-3,TRBJ2-1,CASSLSGRSSYNEQFF,TGTGCCAGCAGCTTAAGTGGGAGGAGCTCCTACAATGAGCAGTTCTTC
NA,TRBD2,TRBV7-9,TRBJ2-1,CASSLGSEGGLDEQFF,TGTGCCAGCAGCTTAGGATCGGAGGGAGGGTTAGATGAGCAGTTCTTC